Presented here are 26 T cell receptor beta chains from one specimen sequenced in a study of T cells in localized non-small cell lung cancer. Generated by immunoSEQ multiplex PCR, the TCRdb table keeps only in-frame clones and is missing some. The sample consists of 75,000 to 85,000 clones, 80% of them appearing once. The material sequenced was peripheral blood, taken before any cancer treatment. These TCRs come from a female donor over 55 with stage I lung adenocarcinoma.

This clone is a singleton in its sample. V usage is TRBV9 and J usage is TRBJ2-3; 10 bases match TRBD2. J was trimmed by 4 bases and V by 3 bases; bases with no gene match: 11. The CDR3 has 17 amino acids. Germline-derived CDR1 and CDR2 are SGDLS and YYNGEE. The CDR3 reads CASSARGLAGDSDTQYF. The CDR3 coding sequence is TGTGCCAGCAGCGCCAGAGGGCTAGCGGGAGATTCAGATACGCAGTATTTT.

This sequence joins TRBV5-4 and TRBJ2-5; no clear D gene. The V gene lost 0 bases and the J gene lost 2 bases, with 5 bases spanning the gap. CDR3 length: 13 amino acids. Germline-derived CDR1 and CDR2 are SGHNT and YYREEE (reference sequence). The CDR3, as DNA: TGTGCCAGCAGCTTGGTGAGGCAAGAGACCCAGTACTTC. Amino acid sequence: CASSLVRQETQYF.

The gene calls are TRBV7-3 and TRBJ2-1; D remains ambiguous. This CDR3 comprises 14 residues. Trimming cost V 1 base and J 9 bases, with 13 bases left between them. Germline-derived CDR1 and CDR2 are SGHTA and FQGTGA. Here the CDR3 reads CASSLIGPSSEQFF. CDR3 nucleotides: TGTGCCAGCAGCTTAATTGGCCCCTCGAGTGAGCAGTTCTTC.

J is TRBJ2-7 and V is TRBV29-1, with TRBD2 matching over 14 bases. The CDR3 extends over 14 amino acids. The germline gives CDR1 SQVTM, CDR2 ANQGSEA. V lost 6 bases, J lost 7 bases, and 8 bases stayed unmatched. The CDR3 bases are TGCAGCGTGGGGACTAGCGGGAGCTCGGGGGAGCAGTACTTC. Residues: CSVGTSGSSGEQYF.

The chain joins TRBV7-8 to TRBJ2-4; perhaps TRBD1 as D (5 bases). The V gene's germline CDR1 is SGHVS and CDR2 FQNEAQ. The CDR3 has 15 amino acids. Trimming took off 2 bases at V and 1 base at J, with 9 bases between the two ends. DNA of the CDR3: TGTGCCAGCAGCTTATCCAGGGTGGCCAAAAACATTCAGTACTTC. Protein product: CASSLSRVAKNIQYF.

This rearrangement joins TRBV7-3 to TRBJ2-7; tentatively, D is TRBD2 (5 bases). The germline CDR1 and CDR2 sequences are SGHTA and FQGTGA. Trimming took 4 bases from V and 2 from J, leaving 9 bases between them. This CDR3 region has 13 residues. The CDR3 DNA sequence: TGTGCCAGCAGCTCCGGGAATACCTACGAGCAGTACTTC. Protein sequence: CASSSGNTYEQYF.

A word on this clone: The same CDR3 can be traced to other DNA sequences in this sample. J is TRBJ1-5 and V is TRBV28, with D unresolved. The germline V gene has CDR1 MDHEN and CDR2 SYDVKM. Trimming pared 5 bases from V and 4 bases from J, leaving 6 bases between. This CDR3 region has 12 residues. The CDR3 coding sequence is TGTGCCAGCAGTCCCCCTAATCAGCCCCAGCATTTT. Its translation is CASSPPNQPQHF.

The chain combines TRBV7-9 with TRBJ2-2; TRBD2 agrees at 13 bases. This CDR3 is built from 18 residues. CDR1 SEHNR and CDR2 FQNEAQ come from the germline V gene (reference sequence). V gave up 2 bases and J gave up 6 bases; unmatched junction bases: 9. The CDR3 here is CASSLTTSGGRRAGELFF. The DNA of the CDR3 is TGTGCCAGCAGCTTAACGACTAGCGGGGGGCGGCGTGCCGGGGAGCTGTTTTTT.

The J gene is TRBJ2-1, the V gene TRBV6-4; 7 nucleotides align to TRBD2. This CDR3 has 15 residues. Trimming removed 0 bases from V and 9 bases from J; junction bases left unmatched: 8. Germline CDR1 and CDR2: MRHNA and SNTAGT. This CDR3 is CASSDSIAGAVEQFF. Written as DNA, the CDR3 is TGTGCCAGCAGTGACTCAATCGCGGGAGCGGTTGAGCAGTTCTTC.

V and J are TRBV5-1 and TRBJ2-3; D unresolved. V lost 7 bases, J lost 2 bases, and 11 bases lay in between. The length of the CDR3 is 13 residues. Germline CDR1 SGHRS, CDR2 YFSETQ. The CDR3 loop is CASGDRDTDTQYF. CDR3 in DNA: TGCGCCAGCGGAGATAGGGACACAGATACGCAGTATTTT.

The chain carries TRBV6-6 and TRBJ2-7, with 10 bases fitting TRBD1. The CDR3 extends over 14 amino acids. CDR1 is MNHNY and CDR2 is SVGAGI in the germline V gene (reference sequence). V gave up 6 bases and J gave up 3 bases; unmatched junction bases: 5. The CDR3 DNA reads TGTGCCAGCAGCTCCGGGACAGGGGACTACGAGCAGTACTTC. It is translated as CASSSGTGDYEQYF.

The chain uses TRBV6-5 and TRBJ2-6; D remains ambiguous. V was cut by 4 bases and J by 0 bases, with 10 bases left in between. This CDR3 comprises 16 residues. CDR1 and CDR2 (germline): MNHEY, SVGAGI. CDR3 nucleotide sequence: TGTGCCAGCAGTTCTGGGAACCCCTCTGGGGCCAACGTCCTGACTTTC. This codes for CASSSGNPSGANVLTF.

The CDR3 DNA reads as TGTGCCAGCAGTAACAGTATGGACGTCTCCTACAATGAGCAGTTCTTC. This gives the protein CASSNSMDVSYNEQFF. The rearrangement uses TRBV28 and TRBJ2-1; D unresolved. Germline V gene lookup returns CDR1 MDHEN and CDR2 SYDVKM. CDR3 length: 16 residues. Deletions cut 5 bases from V and 0 bases from J, with 14 bases between.

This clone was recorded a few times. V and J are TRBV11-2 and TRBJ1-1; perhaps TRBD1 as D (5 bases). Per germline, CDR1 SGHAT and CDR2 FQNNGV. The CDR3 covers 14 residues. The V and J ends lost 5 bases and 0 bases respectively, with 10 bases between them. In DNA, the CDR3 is TGTGCCAGCAGCCGGGGACGGTTGAACACTGAAGCTTTCTTT. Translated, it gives CASSRGRLNTEAFF.

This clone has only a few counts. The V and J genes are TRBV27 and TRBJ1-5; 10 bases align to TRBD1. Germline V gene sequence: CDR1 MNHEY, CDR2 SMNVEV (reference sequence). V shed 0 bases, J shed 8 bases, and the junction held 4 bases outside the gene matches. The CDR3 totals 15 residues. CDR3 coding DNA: TGTGCCAGCAGTTTATCGGGGACAGGGGTGGAGCCCCAGCATTTT. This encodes CASSLSGTGVEPQHF.

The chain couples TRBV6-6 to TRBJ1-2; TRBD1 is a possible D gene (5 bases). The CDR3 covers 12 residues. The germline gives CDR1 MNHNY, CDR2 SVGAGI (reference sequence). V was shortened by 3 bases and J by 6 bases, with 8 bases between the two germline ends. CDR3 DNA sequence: TGTGCCAGCAGTTATGTAGGGGATGGCTACACCTTC. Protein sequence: CASSYVGDGYTF.

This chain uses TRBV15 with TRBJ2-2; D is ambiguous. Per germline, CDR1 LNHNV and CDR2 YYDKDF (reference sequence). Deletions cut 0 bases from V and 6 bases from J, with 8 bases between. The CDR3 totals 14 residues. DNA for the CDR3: TGTGCCACCAGCAGAGACCTGGTGGCCGGGGAGCTGTTTTTT. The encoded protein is CATSRDLVAGELFF.

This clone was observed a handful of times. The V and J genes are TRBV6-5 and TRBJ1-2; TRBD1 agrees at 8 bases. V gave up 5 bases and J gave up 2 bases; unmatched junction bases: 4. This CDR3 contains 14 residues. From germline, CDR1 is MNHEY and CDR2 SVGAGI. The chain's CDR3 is CASSVGQGNYGYTF. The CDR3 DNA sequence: TGTGCCAGCAGTGTCGGACAGGGAAACTATGGCTACACCTTC.

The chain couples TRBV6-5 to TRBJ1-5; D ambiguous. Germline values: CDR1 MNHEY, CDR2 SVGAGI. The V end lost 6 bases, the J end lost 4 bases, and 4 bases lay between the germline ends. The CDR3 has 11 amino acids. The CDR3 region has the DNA TGTGCCAGCAGCCAGAATCAGCCCCAGCATTTT. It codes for CASSQNQPQHF.

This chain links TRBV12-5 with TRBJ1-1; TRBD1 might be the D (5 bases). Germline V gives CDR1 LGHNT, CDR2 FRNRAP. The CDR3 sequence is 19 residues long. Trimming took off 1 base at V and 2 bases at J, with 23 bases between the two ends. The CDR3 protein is CASGLENLSGPETNTEAFF. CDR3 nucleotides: TGTGCTAGTGGTTTGGAAAACCTCTCGGGACCTGAGACTAACACTGAAGCTTTCTTT.

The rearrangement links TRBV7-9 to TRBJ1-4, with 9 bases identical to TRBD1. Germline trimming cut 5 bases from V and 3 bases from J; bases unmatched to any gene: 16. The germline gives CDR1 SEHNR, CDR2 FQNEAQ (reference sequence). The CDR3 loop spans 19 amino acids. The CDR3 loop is CASSPGQGALVKPNEKLFF. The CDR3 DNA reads TGTGCCAGCAGCCCGGGACAGGGTGCTTTAGTGAAGCCTAATGAAAAACTGTTTTTT.

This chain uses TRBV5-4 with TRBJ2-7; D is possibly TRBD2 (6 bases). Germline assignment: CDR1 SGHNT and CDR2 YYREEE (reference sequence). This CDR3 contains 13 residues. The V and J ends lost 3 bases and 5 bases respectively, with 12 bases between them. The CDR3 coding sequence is TGTGCCAGCAGCTCCAGTACGGGGGACGAGCAGTACTTC. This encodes CASSSSTGDEQYF.

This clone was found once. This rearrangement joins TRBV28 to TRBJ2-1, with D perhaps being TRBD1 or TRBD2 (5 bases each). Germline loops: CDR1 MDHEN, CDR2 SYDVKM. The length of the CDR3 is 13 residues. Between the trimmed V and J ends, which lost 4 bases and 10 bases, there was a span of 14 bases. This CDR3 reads CASSSLRGREQFF. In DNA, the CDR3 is TGTGCCAGCAGTTCCTTACGGGGCAGAGAGCAGTTCTTC. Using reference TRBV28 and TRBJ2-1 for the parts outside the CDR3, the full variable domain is DVKVTQSSRYLVKRTGEKVFLECVQDMDHENMFWYRQDPGLGLRLIYFSYDVKMKEKGDIPEGYSVSREKKERFSLILESASTNQTSMYLCASSSLRGREQFFGPGTRLTVL.

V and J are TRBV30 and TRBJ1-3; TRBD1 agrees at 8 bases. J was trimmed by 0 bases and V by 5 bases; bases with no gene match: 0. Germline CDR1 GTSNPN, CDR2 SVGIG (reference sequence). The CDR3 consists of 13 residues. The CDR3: CAWGTGSGNTIYF. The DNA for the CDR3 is TGTGCCTGGGGGACAGGCTCTGGAAACACCATATATTTT.

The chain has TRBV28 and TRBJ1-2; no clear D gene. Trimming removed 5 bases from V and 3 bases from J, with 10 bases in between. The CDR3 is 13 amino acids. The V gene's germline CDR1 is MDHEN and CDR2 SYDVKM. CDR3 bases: TGTGCCAGCAGTAGGATAACTTACTATGGCTACACCTTC. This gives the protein CASSRITYYGYTF.

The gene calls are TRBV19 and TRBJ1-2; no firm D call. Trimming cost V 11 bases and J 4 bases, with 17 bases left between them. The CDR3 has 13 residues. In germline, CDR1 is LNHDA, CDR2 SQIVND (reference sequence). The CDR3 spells CAALGGGLYGYTF. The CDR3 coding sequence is TGTGCCGCTTTGGGCGGCGGGCTCTATGGCTACACCTTC.